Shown below are 17 T cell receptor beta chains from a single sample sequenced in a study of cytomegalovirus exposure and HLA in healthy donors. The study ran its PCR with 60 Vbeta and 13 Jbeta primers. The repertoire was sequenced with immunoSEQ multiplex PCR; TCRdb's copy has only in-frame clones and lacks some. The data show about 130,000 clones, about 80% seen once. The sample taken for sequencing was PBMCs. These TCRs come from a human donor in good health.

This clone occurred once. V is TRBV15 and J is TRBJ1-6, with D perhaps matching TRBD1 (6 bases). Germline CDR1 is LNHNV and CDR2 is YYDKDF (reference sequence). Deletions cut 0 bases from V and 9 bases from J, with 9 bases between. This CDR3 is built from 14 residues. The CDR3 DNA reads TGTGCCACCAGCAGAGATTTCAGGGGTTCACCCCTCCACTTT. As protein: CATSRDFRGSPLHF.

V usage is TRBV5-8 and J usage is TRBJ1-4; 7 bases match TRBD1. V shed 1 base, J shed 4 bases, and the junction held 4 bases outside the gene matches. The length of the CDR3 is 15 residues. The V gene's germline CDR1 is SGHTS and CDR2 YDEGEE. The CDR3 bases are TGTGCCAGCAGCTTGTGGGGGACAGATAATGAAAAACTGTTTTTT. This codes for CASSLWGTDNEKLFF.

The rearrangement links TRBV7-2 to TRBJ2-5; 8 bases are shared with TRBD2. The CDR3 loop spans 14 amino acids. CDR1 and CDR2 from the germline V gene are SGHTA and FQGNSA. Trimming cost V 7 bases and J 1 base; bases outside gene matches: 5. This CDR3 reads CASTKAGVQETQYF. The CDR3 nucleotides read TGTGCCAGCACGAAAGCGGGGGTCCAAGAGACCCAGTACTTC.

This clone was found a few times. This same CDR3 is encoded by further DNA sequences in the sample. The chain couples TRBV7-2 to TRBJ1-1; possible D gene TRBD1, 6 bases. Trimming took 4 bases from V and 1 from J, leaving 13 bases between them. Germline CDR1 SGHTA, CDR2 FQGNSA. The CDR3 covers 15 residues. The CDR3 spells CASSSRQAQNTEAFF. DNA for the CDR3: TGTGCCAGCAGCTCCAGACAGGCCCAGAACACTGAAGCTTTCTTT.

V is TRBV28 and J is TRBJ2-1, with 7 bases identical to TRBD1. Germline V gives CDR1 MDHEN, CDR2 SYDVKM. The trim removed 6 bases at V and 2 bases at J, leaving 10 bases unmatched. This CDR3 spans 16 amino acids. The CDR3 is CASSTGDRVPYNEQFF. The DNA for the CDR3 is TGTGCCAGCAGCACCGGCGACAGGGTGCCCTACAATGAGCAGTTCTTC.

This chain links TRBV6-5 with TRBJ2-5; 9 bases are a match to TRBD1. This CDR3 contains 14 residues. Germline loops: CDR1 MNHEY, CDR2 SVGAGI. V gave up 5 bases and J gave up 5 bases; unmatched junction bases: 6. CDR3 in amino acids: CASSNPGTGETQYF. In DNA form, the CDR3 reads TGTGCCAGCAGTAACCCCGGGACAGGGGAGACCCAGTACTTC.

In its sample, this clone was seen once. The rearrangement uses TRBV7-3 and TRBJ1-4; TRBD1 aligns across 9 bases. The CDR3 runs to 19 residues. The V segment lost 1 base and the J segment 0 bases; nucleotides outside the gene matches: 9. Germline V gives CDR1 SGHTA, CDR2 FQGTGA. This CDR3 is CASSLRGQGFTATNEKLFF. CDR3 sequence (DNA): TGTGCCAGCAGCTTAAGGGGACAGGGCTTCACTGCAACTAATGAAAAACTGTTTTTT. The whole variable domain, filled in from reference TRBV7-3 and TRBJ1-4, reads GAGVSQTPSNKVTEKGKYVELRCDPISGHTALYWYRQSLGQGPEFLIYFQGTGAADDSGLPNDRFFAVRPEGSVSTLKIQRTERGDSAVYLCASSLRGQGFTATNEKLFFGSGTQLSVL.

V gene TRBV4-3 combines with J gene TRBJ1-1; D may be TRBD1 (5 bases). CDR3 length equals 14 residues. The germline V gene has CDR1 LGHNA and CDR2 YSLEER. V shed 0 bases and J shed 11 bases, with 16 bases lying between them. In DNA, the CDR3 is TGCGCCAGCAGCCAAGAGTGGCAGGGCCTGGAGGCTTTCTTT. As protein: CASSQEWQGLEAFF.

Only a few counts were recorded for this clone. The CDR3 region is CASSSTPGQRNEKLFF. The CDR3 nucleotides read TGTGCCAGCAGCTCAACACCGGGACAGAGAAATGAAAAACTGTTTTTT. The chain employs TRBV5-4 and TRBJ1-4; the match to TRBD1 covers 7 bases. CDR1 SGHNT and CDR2 YYREEE come from the germline V gene (reference sequence). The CDR3 spans 16 residues. Unmatched junction bases numbered 10, after V lost 3 bases and J lost 5 bases.

This chain links TRBV6-6 with TRBJ2-7, with no clear D. V lost 3 bases to trimming and J lost 6 bases, with 6 bases between them. This CDR3 spans 11 amino acids. Germline V gives CDR1 MNHNY, CDR2 SVGAGI (reference sequence). CDR3 bases: TGTGCCAGCAGTTATTCTGTCGAGCAGTACTTC. Protein: CASSYSVEQYF.

The gene calls are TRBV7-6 and TRBJ1-5; the match to TRBD1 covers 10 bases. Losses at the gene ends were 1 base for V and 4 bases for J; bases not matched to a gene: 13. The CDR3 sequence is 19 residues long. In germline, CDR1 is SGHVS, CDR2 FNYEAQ. CDR3 coding DNA: TGTGCCAGCAGCTTAGTAATAGCGGGACAGGGGACCACTAATCAGCCCCAGCATTTT. It yields the protein CASSLVIAGQGTTNQPQHF.

This clone turned up a few times. The V gene is TRBV27, the J gene TRBJ1-1; 11 bases match TRBD1. J was trimmed by 8 bases and V by 5 bases; bases with no gene match: 7. CDR1 and CDR2 (germline): MNHEY, SMNVEV (reference sequence). The CDR3 runs to 14 residues. CDR3 in amino acids: CASSIGQGAWEAFF. The CDR3 nucleotides are TGTGCCAGCAGTATAGGACAGGGGGCGTGGGAAGCTTTCTTT.

The J gene is TRBJ1-2, the V gene TRBV6-5; D is unresolved. Trimming pared 6 bases from V and 1 base from J, leaving 15 bases between. The germline V gene has CDR1 MNHEY and CDR2 SVGAGI. CDR3 length: 15 amino acids. The CDR3 DNA reads TGTGCCAGCAGAAGTGAGGGCATGGTTAACTATGGCTACACCTTC. It yields the protein CASRSEGMVNYGYTF.

Here the CDR3 reads CASLGTINGYTF. For the CDR3, the DNA is TGTGCCAGCCTAGGGACAATTAATGGCTACACCTTC. This chain joins TRBV28 and TRBJ1-2; perhaps TRBD1 as D (6 bases). CDR3 size: 12 residues. With 8 bases removed from V and 6 bases from J, the gap between germline ends came to 13 bases. Looked up from germline, CDR1 is MDHEN and CDR2 is SYDVKM.

V usage is TRBV27 and J usage is TRBJ2-7; 9 nucleotides match TRBD2. V lost 1 base, J lost 4 bases, and 5 bases stayed unmatched. The length of the CDR3 is 15 residues. The germline gives CDR1 MNHEY, CDR2 SMNVEV (reference sequence). The CDR3 protein is CASSLLLAGPYEQYF. CDR3 DNA: TGTGCCAGCAGTTTATTACTAGCGGGCCCTTACGAGCAGTACTTC.

The gene calls are TRBV11-3 and TRBJ2-7; 8 positions agree with TRBD2. CDR3 length: 17 residues. With V trimmed by 1 base and J by 0 bases, 8 bases remained unmatched. From germline, CDR1 is SGHNT and CDR2 YENEEA. CDR3 sequence (DNA): TGTGCCAGCAGCTTAGGCCACCGGGAGGGGAGCTCCTACGAGCAGTACTTC. Its translation: CASSLGHREGSSYEQYF.

The CDR3 spells CASSSPRGGAKQPQHF. The DNA for the CDR3 is TGTGCCAGCAGCTCACCAAGGGGGGGCGCGAAGCAGCCCCAGCATTTT. The rearrangement joins TRBV7-2 to TRBJ1-5; TRBD1 is a possible D gene (6 bases). The CDR3 loop spans 16 amino acids. Germline CDR1 is SGHTA and CDR2 is FQGNSA. With 4 bases removed from V and 7 bases from J, the gap between germline ends came to 20 bases.